These T cell receptor beta chains were read from a single sample in a study of cytomegalovirus exposure and HLA in healthy donors. The data were produced by immunoSEQ multiplex PCR, yet TCRdb's version contains in-frame clones alone and is incomplete. The sample records about 200,000 clones, approximately 70% being singletons. The sequenced material came from PBMCs. These receptors were obtained from a man aged 40-50 years in good health and CMV-seropositive. Each CDR3 is given with its conserved first and last residue. A D gene is named only where the DNA matches it firmly. Clone size, where shown, is once, few, many, or a class for clones that have expanded.

CDR3aa	CDR3nt	abundance	d_gene	v_gene	j_gene
CASSYSTGAYTEAFF	TGTGCCAGCAGTTACTCGACAGGGGCATACACTGAAGCTTTCTTT	.	TRBD1	TRBV6-6	TRBJ1-1
CASSITLADSYEQYF	TGTGCCAGTAGTATAACTCTAGCGGACTCCTACGAGCAGTACTTC	.	TRBD2	TRBV19	TRBJ2-7
CASSGGTGFGVTEAFF	TGTGCCAGCAGCGGGGGGACAGGGTTTGGTGTTACTGAAGCTTTCTTT	.	TRBD1	TRBV5-6	TRBJ1-1
CASSERAITDTQYF	TGCGCCAGCAGTGAGAGGGCGATCACAGATACGCAGTATTTT	.	.	TRBV5-1	TRBJ2-3
CASSFRGGTEAFF	TGTGCCAGCAGCTTCAGGGGAGGGACTGAAGCTTTCTTT	few	.	TRBV5-6	TRBJ1-1
CASKSGQAFF	TGTGCCAGCAAAAGTGGGCAGGCTTTCTTT	.	.	TRBV28	TRBJ1-1
CASSAMWTGANSPLHF	TGTGCCAGCAGTGCCATGTGGACAGGAGCTAATTCACCCCTCCACTTT	.	TRBD1	TRBV6-1	TRBJ1-6
CSVESGRARDEQFF	TGCAGCGTTGAAAGTGGCCGGGCGCGGGATGAGCAGTTCTTC	.	.	TRBV29-1	TRBJ2-1
CASSQVSTEAFF	TGTGCCAGCAGCCAAGTATCCACTGAAGCTTTCTTT	.	.	TRBV14	TRBJ1-1
CSVEVLAGNEQFF	TGCAGCGTTGAGGTACTAGCGGGGAATGAGCAGTTCTTC	.	TRBD2	TRBV29-1	TRBJ2-1
CATSRDRGNTQYF	TGTGCCACCAGCAGAGATCGGGGGAATACGCAGTATTTT	.	.	TRBV15	TRBJ2-3
CAISESHRGQTNYGYTF	TGTGCCATCAGTGAGTCGCACAGGGGCCAGACTAACTATGGCTACACCTTC	.	TRBD1	TRBV10-3	TRBJ1-2
CASSLLRGEQYF	TGTGCCAGCAGCTTACTCAGGGGCGAGCAGTACTTC	.	.	TRBV7-2	TRBJ2-7
CASSRTRVSGTEAFF	TGTGCCAGCAGCAGGACCAGAGTTTCGGGGACTGAAGCTTTCTTT	.	.	TRBV6-5	TRBJ1-1
CASSPSKRGAYNEQFF	TGTGCCAGCAGCCCATCCAAGCGGGGAGCCTACAATGAGCAGTTCTTC	.	TRBD2	TRBV5-4	TRBJ2-1
CASSPTGQGVVGYTF	TGTGCCAGCAGCCCCACGGGACAGGGAGTGGTCGGCTACACCTTC	.	TRBD1	TRBV6-1	TRBJ1-2
CASSDLTLDRGKLFF	TGTGCCAGCAGTGACCTAACTCTAGACCGAGGGAAACTGTTTTTT	few	.	TRBV25-1	TRBJ1-4
CASSPRTGDYEQYF	TGTGCCAGTAGTCCGAGGACAGGGGACTACGAGCAGTACTTC	.	TRBD1	TRBV19	TRBJ2-7
CASKGGLSNTEAFF	TGTGCCAGCAAGGGGGGGCTTTCGAACACTGAAGCTTTCTTT	.	.	TRBV2	TRBJ1-1
CASSTTDRGPNQPQHF	TGTGCCAGCAGCACTACCGACAGGGGGCCCAATCAGCCCCAGCATTTT	.	TRBD1	TRBV7-9	TRBJ1-5
CASSTYSRDTEAFF	TGTGCCAGCAGTACTTATTCCCGGGACACTGAAGCTTTCTTT	.	.	TRBV6-1	TRBJ1-1
CAGSLGQGDGYTF	TGCGCCGGCAGCTTGGGACAGGGGGATGGCTACACCTTC	.	TRBD1	TRBV5-1	TRBJ1-2
CASSLLNTNEQFF	TGTGCCAGCAGTTTATTGAACACCAATGAGCAGTTCTTC	.	.	TRBV27	TRBJ2-1
CASSTGTGANYGYTF	TGTGCCAGCAGCACCGGGACAGGGGCTAACTATGGCTACACCTTC	.	TRBD1	TRBV9	TRBJ1-2
CASSLDSSGGARVQFF	TGCGCCAGCAGCCTCGATTCTAGCGGGGGGGCCCGGGTTCAGTTCTTC	few	TRBD2	TRBV5-1	TRBJ2-1
CASSPGKTGTGSQETQYF	TGTGCCAGCTCACCCGGAAAAACTGGGACAGGGTCCCAAGAGACCCAGTACTTC	.	TRBD1	TRBV18	TRBJ2-5
CASSYGTGRQETQYF	TGTGCCAGCAGTTACGGGACAGGGAGGCAAGAGACCCAGTACTTC	.	TRBD1	TRBV6-6	TRBJ2-5
CASSSPGGANYGYTF	TGTGCCAGCAGCTCTCCCGGCGGCGCTAACTATGGCTACACCTTC	few	.	TRBV11-2	TRBJ1-2
CASSVGRGEVTGELFF	TGTGCCAGCAGCGTAGGTAGAGGGGAGGTGACCGGGGAGCTGTTTTTT	.	.	TRBV9	TRBJ2-2
CASSPTGGSETQYF	TGCGCCAGCAGCCCGACAGGGGGCAGCGAGACCCAGTACTTC	few	TRBD1	TRBV4-1	TRBJ2-5
CASSFPDRGEAFF	TGTGCCAGCAGCTTTCCGGACAGGGGGGAAGCTTTCTTT	.	TRBD1	TRBV7-2	TRBJ1-1
CASSVEDWDYNNEQFF	TGTGCCAGCAGCGTAGAGGATTGGGACTACAACAATGAGCAGTTCTTC	.	TRBD2	TRBV9	TRBJ2-1
CASSVGNTEAFF	TGTGCCAGCAGTGTCGGGAACACTGAAGCTTTCTTT	.	.	TRBV2	TRBJ1-1
CASSPYGYGYTF	TGTGCCAGCTCACCATACGGCTATGGCTACACCTTC	few	.	TRBV18	TRBJ1-2
CASSYSSGGGNEQFF	TGTGCCAGCAGTTACTCTAGCGGGGGGGGGAATGAGCAGTTCTTC	.	TRBD2	TRBV6-5	TRBJ2-1
CASNPTGNYGYTF	TGTGCCAGCAACCCGACAGGGAACTATGGCTACACCTTC	.	TRBD1	TRBV6-6	TRBJ1-2
CASSSDRYEQYF	TGTGCCAGCAGTTCCGACAGATACGAGCAGTACTTC	few	.	TRBV6-5	TRBJ2-7
CASSLIDSRNTGELFF	TGTGCCAGCAGCTTAATCGATAGCAGGAACACCGGGGAGCTGTTTTTT	.	.	TRBV7-6	TRBJ2-2
CASSHPGGAGELFF	TGTGCCAGCAGCCACCCAGGAGGGGCCGGGGAGCTGTTTTTT	.	.	TRBV4-2	TRBJ2-2
CASSPGLGPEQFF	TGTGCCAGCAGCCCGGGACTGGGGCCCGAGCAGTTCTTC	.	.	TRBV4-2	TRBJ2-1
CASSEDSWWNTEAFF	TGTGCCAGCAGTGAGGACAGTTGGTGGAACACTGAAGCTTTCTTT	few	.	TRBV6-1	TRBJ1-1
CASSSRQRPSTDTQYF	TGCGCCAGCAGCTCGCGACAGAGACCTAGCACAGATACGCAGTATTTT	.	.	TRBV5-1	TRBJ2-3
CASSYGRGYEQYF	TGTGCCAGCAGCTATGGACGGGGTTACGAGCAGTACTTC	.	.	TRBV5-6	TRBJ2-7
CASSESRLAGSSYEQYF	TGCGCCAGCAGTGAGTCCCGACTAGCGGGTAGCTCCTACGAGCAGTACTTC	.	TRBD2	TRBV10-2	TRBJ2-7
CASSLRGGMVGNTIYF	TGCGCCAGCAGCCTCCGGGGGGGAATGGTGGGAAACACCATATATTTT	.	.	TRBV4-1	TRBJ1-3
CASSRQGALGNQPQHF	TGTGCCAGCAGCCGGCAGGGGGCTCTGGGCAATCAGCCCCAGCATTTT	.	TRBD1	TRBV2	TRBJ1-5
CASSPAGGPNTEAFF	TGTGCCAGCAGTCCGGCGGGGGGGCCTAACACTGAAGCTTTCTTT	.	.	TRBV5-4	TRBJ1-1
CASSQTGDMVLPQHF	TGTGCCAGCAGCCAGACAGGGGACATGGTGCTGCCCCAGCATTTT	.	TRBD1	TRBV4-2	TRBJ1-5
CASSADRGFGELFF	TGTGCCAGTAGTGCGGACAGGGGGTTCGGGGAGCTGTTTTTT	.	TRBD1	TRBV19	TRBJ2-2
CASRLRGGDRSDTQYF	TGTGCCAGCAGACTTAGGGGGGGGGATAGGTCAGATACGCAGTATTTT	.	.	TRBV7-2	TRBJ2-3
CASSQSGGRDRELNEQFF	TGCGCCAGCAGTCAATCGGGGGGTAGGGACAGGGAATTGAATGAGCAGTTCTTC	once	TRBD1	TRBV23-1	TRBJ2-1
CASSYGQGTTEAFF	TGCGCCAGCAGTTACGGACAGGGGACTACTGAAGCTTTCTTT	.	TRBD1	TRBV5-1	TRBJ1-1
CASSLDSSNYGYTF	TGTGCCAGCAGCTTGGACAGTTCTAACTATGGCTACACCTTC	few	.	TRBV7-8	TRBJ1-2
CASSVHSYEQYF	TGTGCCAGCAGTGTACACTCCTACGAGCAGTACTTC	.	.	TRBV6-5	TRBJ2-7